In this sample, the clone carrying this T cell receptor beta chain turned up a few times. Its antigen is not known. In germline, CDR1 is MNHEY, CDR2 SVGEGT. The CDR3 sequence is 14 residues long. V dropped 2 bases and J dropped 8 bases, with 10 bases sitting between them. The data were taken from a study of T-cell reconstitution after alpha-beta-depleted transplantation in children. Unique molecular identifiers tagged the TCRbeta library. Using its own MiXCR run on the PCR reads, TCRdb lists one record per CDR3 protein. The data hold around 800,000 distinct CDR3 sequences, with 16% observed a single time. Study-level results: At the one-year point after transplant, T-cell counts and TCRbeta diversity were found to come mostly from T cells that had been newly produced. After transplant, at about two months, alpha-beta T cells were reportedly derived from several hundred expanded graft clones.

Sequenced material: PBMCs, mostly from graft donor cells, taken 360 days after TCRalphabeta/CD19-depleted stem cell transplant. The chain is built from TRBV6-2 or TRBV6-3 and TRBJ1-6, with unresolved D. The TCR comes from a male patient younger than 18 who had a stem cell transplant for acute lymphoblastic leukemia, so the T cells may come from the graft donor. CDR3: CASSYRHRDSPLHF. CDR3 coding DNA: TGTGCCAGCAGTTACCGACATCGGGATTCACCCCTCCACTTT.